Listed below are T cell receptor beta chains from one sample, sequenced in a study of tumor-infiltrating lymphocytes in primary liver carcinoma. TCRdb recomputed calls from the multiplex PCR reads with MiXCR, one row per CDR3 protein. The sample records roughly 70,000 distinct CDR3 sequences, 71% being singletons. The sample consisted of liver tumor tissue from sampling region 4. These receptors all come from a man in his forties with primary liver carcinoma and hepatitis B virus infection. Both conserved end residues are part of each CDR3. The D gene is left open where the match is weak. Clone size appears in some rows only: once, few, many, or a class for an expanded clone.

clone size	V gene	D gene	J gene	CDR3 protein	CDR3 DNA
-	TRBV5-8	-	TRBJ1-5	CASSLFGTDGYSNQPQHF	TGTGCCAGCAGCTTGTTCGGGACGGACGGCTATAGCAATCAGCCCCAGCATTTT
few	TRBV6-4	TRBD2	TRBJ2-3	CASTMASGRGSTDTQYF	TGTGCCAGCACCATGGCTAGCGGGAGAGGGAGCACAGATACGCAGTATTTT
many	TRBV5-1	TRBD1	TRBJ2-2	CASSWGQGYTGELFF	TGCGCCAGCAGCTGGGGACAGGGTTACACCGGGGAGCTGTTTTTT
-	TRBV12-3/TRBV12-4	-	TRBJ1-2	CASRTRDSTGYDYTF	TGTGCCAGCAGAACCCGAGACTCGACCGGCTATGACTACACCTTC
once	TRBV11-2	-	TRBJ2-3	CASSRRSTGKTDTQYF	TGTGCCAGTAGCAGAAGAAGTACAGGGAAGACAGATACGCAGTATTTT
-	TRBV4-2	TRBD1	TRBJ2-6	CASSLDRASGSNALTF	TGTGCCAGCAGCCTCGACAGGGCTTCTGGGTCCAACGCCCTGACTTTC
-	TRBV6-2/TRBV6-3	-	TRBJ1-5	CTRTPTEAAYSNQPQHF	TGTACCAGGACCCCTACAGAGGCGGCGTATAGCAATCAGCCCCAGCATTTT
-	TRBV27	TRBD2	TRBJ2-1	CASSFTLAGGPGGEQFF	TGTGCCAGCAGTTTCACCTTAGCGGGAGGGCCCGGAGGTGAGCAGTTCTTC
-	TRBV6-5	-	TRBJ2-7	CASPWSAYYEQYF	TGTGCCAGTCCTTGGTCGGCGTACTACGAGCAGTACTTC
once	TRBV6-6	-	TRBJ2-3	CASSYGLGAGLTDRQYF	TGTGCCAGCAGCTACGGGTTGGGGGCAGGGTTAACAGATAGGCAGTATTTC
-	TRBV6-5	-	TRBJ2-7	CVSSRTIVVNGQYF	TGTGTCAGCAGTAGGACTATAGTCGTAAACGGGCAGTACTTC
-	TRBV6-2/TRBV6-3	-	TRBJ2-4	CASSYSLGAKNIQYF	TGTGCCAGCAGTTACAGTCTAGGGGCCAAAAACATTCAGTACTTC
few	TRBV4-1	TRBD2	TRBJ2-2	CASSREPGLSTGELFF	TGCGCCAGCAGCCGCGAGCCGGGACTAAGCACCGGGGAGCTGTTTTTT
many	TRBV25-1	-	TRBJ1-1	CASRGQMNTEAFF	TGTGCCAGCAGAGGACAGATGAACACTGAAGCTTTCTTT
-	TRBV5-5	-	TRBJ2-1	CVSSLDFPLYNEQFF	TGTGTCAGCAGTCTTGACTTTCCCCTGTACAATGAGCAGTTCTTC
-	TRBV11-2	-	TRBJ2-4	CVSTNSAVAKNIKYF	TGTGTCAGCACCAATTCGGCGGTAGCCAAAAACATTAAGTACTTC
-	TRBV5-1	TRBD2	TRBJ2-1	CASSLETSYINEQFF	TGCGCCAGCAGCTTGGAGACTAGCTATATCAATGAGCAGTTCTTC
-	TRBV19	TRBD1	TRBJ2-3	CASRKGQEPFTDTQYF	TGTGCCAGTAGGAAGGGACAGGAACCCTTCACAGATACGCAGTATTTT
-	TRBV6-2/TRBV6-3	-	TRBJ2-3	CVSSSPFEVGTDKQYF	TGTGTCAGCAGTAGTCCCTTCGAAGTGGGCACAGATAAGCAGTATTTC
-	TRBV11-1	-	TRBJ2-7	CTSSLIPSGEQYF	TGTACCAGCAGCTTAATACCCAGCGGTGAGCAGTACTTC
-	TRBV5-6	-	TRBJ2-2	CASSLWGRATGELFF	TGTGCCAGCAGCTTGTGGGGCAGAGCCACCGGGGAGCTGTTTTTT
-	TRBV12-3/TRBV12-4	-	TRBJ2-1	CASRRGAGNEEFF	TGTGCCAGCCGCCGGGGGGCGGGCAATGAGGAGTTCTTC
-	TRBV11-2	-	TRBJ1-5	CACSLDSGQPQRF	TGTGCCTGCAGCTTAGATAGCGGACAACCCCAGCGTTTT
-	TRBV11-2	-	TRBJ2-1	CASSLQLEGSGEQFF	TGTGCCAGCAGCCTCCAGCTGGAGGGATCGGGTGAGCAGTTCTTC
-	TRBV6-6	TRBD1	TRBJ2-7	CAISYSDRVEQHF	TGTGCCATCAGTTATTCGGACAGGGTCGAGCAGCACTTC
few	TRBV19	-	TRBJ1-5	CASSIVGDSNQPQHF	TGTGCCAGTAGTATAGTCGGGGATAGCAATCAGCCCCAGCATTTT
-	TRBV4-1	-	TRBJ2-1	CASSQDGREPNERFF	TGCGCCAGCAGCCAAGATGGACGGGAACCAAATGAGCGGTTCTTC
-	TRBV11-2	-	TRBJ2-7	CASSLAVGKHYF	TGTGCCAGCAGCTTAGCGGTCGGCAAGCACTACTTC
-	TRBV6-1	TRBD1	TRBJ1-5	CVSMRTGGNQPQHF	TGTGTCAGCATGAGGACAGGGGGCAATCAACCCCAGCATTTT
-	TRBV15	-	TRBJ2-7	CATSREDNYLYEHYF	TGTGCCACCAGCAGAGAGGATAATTACCTCTACGAGCACTACTTC
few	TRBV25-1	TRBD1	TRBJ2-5	CASSDWDRVRPETQYF	TGTGCCAGCAGTGACTGGGACAGGGTAAGACCAGAGACCCAGTACTTC
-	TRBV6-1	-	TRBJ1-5	CAGISVLGGTQHF	TGTGCCGGCATTAGCGTCCTTGGCGGGACCCAGCATTTT
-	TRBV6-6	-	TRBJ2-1	CVSTAQTGEQFF	TGTGTCAGCACCGCGCAGACCGGTGAGCAGTTCTTC
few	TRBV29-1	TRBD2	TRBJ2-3	CSGTLAGGDTQYF	TGCAGCGGTACCCTAGCGGGAGGGGATACGCAGTATTTT
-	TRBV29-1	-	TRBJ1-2	CSVMSGQSIYGYTF	TGCAGCGTCATGTCTGGACAGTCGATCTATGGCTACACCTTC
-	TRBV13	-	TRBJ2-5	CASSQAEGQETRYF	TGTGCCAGTAGCCAAGCGGAAGGGCAAGAGACCCGGTACTTC
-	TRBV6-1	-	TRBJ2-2	CTSNPRGSIEEPFF	TGTACCAGCAACCCCCGAGGGTCAATAGAGGAGCCGTTTTTT
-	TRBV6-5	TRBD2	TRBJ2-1	CASSHTGTSGDEQSF	TGTGCCAGCAGTCACACAGGGACTAGCGGCGATGAGCAGTCCTTC
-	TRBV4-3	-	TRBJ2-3	CASSQPVLSDTQYF	TGCGCCAGCAGTCAACCCGTCCTGAGCGATACGCAGTATTTT
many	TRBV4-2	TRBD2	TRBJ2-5	CASSQDLMGGPALETQYF	TGTGCCAGCAGCCAAGATCTGATGGGAGGGCCGGCTTTAGAGACCCAGTACTTC
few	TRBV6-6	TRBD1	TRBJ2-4	CASSGTGAAKNIHYF	TGTGCCAGCAGTGGGACAGGGGCGGCCAAGAACATTCATTACTTC
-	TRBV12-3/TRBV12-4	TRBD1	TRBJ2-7	CASSMPTGVYEQYF	TGTGCCAGCAGTATGCCCACAGGGGTCTACGAGCAGTACTTC
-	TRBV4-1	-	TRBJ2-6	CASSQVGLVGLKAVGANVLTF	TGCGCCAGCAGCCAAGTCGGACTTGTGGGCCTGAAGGCGGTCGGGGCCAACGTCCTGACTTTC
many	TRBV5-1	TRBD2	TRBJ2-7	CASSPGLAGDEQYF	TGCGCCAGCAGCCCGGGACTAGCGGGAGACGAGCAGTACTTC
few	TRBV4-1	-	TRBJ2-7	CASSRSDRGYEQYF	TGCGCCAGTAGCCGCAGTGACAGAGGATACGAGCAGTATTTC
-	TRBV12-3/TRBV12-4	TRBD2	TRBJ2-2	CASNGRVAGYTGELFF	TGTGCCAGCAATGGCCGCGTAGCGGGATATACCGGGGAGCTGTTTTTT
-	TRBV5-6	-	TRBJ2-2	CTSSPYPGRGVANTGELFF	TGTACCAGCAGCCCTTACCCTGGACGGGGCGTCGCGAACACCGGGGAGCTGTTTTTT
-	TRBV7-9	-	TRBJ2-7	CACTSGEIYEQYF	TGTGCCTGCACTTCAGGGGAGATCTACGAGCAGTACTTC
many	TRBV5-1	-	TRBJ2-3	CASSLATDTQYF	TGCGCCAGCAGCTTGGCGACAGATACGCAGTATTTT
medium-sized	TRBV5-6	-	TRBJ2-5	CASSFDQQETQYF	TGTGCCAGCAGCTTTGACCAGCAAGAGACCCAGTACTTC
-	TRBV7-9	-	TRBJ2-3	CTSSFLGIHYF	TGTACCAGCAGCTTCCTCGGGATTCACTATTTT
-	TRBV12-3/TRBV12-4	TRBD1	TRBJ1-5	CASRNSTGAAGQPQHF	TGTGCCAGCAGAAATTCTACAGGGGCGGCGGGGCAGCCCCAGCATTTT
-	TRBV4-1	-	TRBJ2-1	CASNQAGLVSERFF	TGCGCCAGCAACCAAGCGGGTTTAGTAAGTGAGCGGTTCTTC
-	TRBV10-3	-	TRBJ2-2	CAISPGCNLGTGELFF	TGTGCCATCAGTCCGGGATGTAACTTAGGCACCGGGGAGCTGTTTTTT
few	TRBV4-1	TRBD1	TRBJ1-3	CASSPTGGIGNTIYF	TGCGCCAGCAGTCCTACAGGGGGTATTGGAAACACCATATATTTT
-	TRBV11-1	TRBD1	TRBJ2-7	CASSLIPGGAYEQYF	TGTGCCAGCAGCTTAATTCCAGGGGGCGCCTACGAGCAGTACTTC
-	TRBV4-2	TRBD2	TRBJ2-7	CASSQDSGGIPYKQYF	TGTGCCAGTAGCCAAGATTCGGGGGGTATTCCCTACAAGCAGTACTTC
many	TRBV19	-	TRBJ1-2	CASRGLSNYGYTF	TGTGCCAGTCGAGGTCTTTCTAACTATGGCTACACCTTC
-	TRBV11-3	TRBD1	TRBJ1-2	CASSPTGQSSSHSGYTF	TGTGCCAGCAGCCCAACGGGACAGTCCTCATCCCACTCCGGCTACACCTTC
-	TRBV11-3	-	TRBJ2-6	CASSSSAESGANVLTF	TGTGCCAGCAGCTCGTCAGCTGAGTCTGGGGCCAACGTCCTGACTTTC